This T cell receptor (beta chain) was observed in a study of identical twins. Findings and limits, study-wide: With monozygotic twins, out-of-frame TCR alpha sharing exceeded what models estimated. Abundant cord blood beta clonotypes carried fewer insertions; memory repertoires showed none.

Worth noting for this clonotype: As yet, its antigen is unknown. Its ends do not fully match the called genes, so a read error is possible.

The germline V gene encodes CDR1 MDHEN and CDR2 SYDVKM. The CDR3 length is 15 residues. cDNA carried unique molecular identifiers, and a universal primer site was added by template switching. TCRdb re-called the 5' RACE reads with MiXCR, one entry per CDR3 protein. The sample contains 1.5 million to 2 million distinct CDR3 sequences, around 29% of which appear only once. The TCR originated in a newborn girl in good health. The chain employs TRBV28 and TRBJ2-1; 8 positions agree with TRBD1. The material sequenced was cord blood. The CDR3 loop is CASSLLDRAYNGQFF. The CDR3 nucleotides are TGTGCCAGCAGTTTATTGGACAGGGCCTACAATGGGCAGTTCTTC.